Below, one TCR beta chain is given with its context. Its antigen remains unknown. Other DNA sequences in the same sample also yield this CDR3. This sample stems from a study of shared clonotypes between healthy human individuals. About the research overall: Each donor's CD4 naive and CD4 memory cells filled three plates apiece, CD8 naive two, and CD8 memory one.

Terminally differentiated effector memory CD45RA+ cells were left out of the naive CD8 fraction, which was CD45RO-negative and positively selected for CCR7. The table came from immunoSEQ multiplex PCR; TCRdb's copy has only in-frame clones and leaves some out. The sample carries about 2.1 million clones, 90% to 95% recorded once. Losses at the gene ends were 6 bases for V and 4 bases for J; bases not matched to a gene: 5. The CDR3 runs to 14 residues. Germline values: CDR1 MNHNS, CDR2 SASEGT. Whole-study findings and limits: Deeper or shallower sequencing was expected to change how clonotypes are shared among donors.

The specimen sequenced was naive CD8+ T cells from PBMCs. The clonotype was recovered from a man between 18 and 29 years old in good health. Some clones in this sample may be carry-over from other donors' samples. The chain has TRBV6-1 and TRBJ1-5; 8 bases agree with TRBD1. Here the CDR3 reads CASRDTGGNQPQHF. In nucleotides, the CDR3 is TGTGCCAGCAGGGATACAGGGGGGAATCAGCCCCAGCATTTT.